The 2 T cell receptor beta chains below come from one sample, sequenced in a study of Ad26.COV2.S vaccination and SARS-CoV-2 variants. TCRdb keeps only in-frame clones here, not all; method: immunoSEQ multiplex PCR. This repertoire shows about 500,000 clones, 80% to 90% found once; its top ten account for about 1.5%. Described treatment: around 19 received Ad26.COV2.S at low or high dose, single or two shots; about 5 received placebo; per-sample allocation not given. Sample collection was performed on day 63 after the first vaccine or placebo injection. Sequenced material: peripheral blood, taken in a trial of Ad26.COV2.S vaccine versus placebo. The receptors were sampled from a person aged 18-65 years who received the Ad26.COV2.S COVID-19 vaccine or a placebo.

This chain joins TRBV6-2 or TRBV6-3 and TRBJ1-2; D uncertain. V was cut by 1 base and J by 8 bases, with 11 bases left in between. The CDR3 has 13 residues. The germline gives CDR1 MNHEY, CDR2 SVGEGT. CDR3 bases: TGTGCCAGCAGTTACTACCAGACGGAAGGCTACACCTTC. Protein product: CASSYYQTEGYTF.

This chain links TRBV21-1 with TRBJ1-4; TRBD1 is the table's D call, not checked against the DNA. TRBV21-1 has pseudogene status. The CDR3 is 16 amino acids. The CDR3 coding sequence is TGTGCCAGCAGCAAAGCGGGGACAGGGATCCGTGAAAAACTGTTTTTT. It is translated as CASSKAGTGIREKLFF.